Described below is a single TCR beta chain sequence and its context. In the original analysis: Reference gene primer amplification yielded estimated nucleated cell counts. Clones were sequenced by immunoSEQ multiplex PCR, and TCRdb holds only the in-frame ones, with some missing. That table furnishes V, J and clone size, whereas the DNA furnished D and trimming. The data contain under 200,000 clones, 84% of them singletons. This record comes from a study of blood T cell repertoires in COVID-19. At the level of the study: The United States, Italy and Spain were the sources of the acute and convalescent COVID-19 samples. T cells, B-cell-depleted T cells, or PBMCs supplied cDNA or gDNA.

Seattle patients were enrolled during active infection and followed longitudinally. V lost 4 bases and J 3 bases, leaving 7 bases between the germline ends. The CDR3 sequence is 11 residues long. Germline V gene sequence: CDR1 GTSNPN, CDR2 SVGIG (reference sequence). Specimen: peripheral blood. This receptor was identified in a woman aged 70-85 years with COVID-19, enrolled during active disease. This chain connects TRBV30 to TRBJ2-7; possible D gene TRBD2, 6 bases. The CDR3 loop reads CAWTGGYEQYF. CDR3 bases: TGTGCCTGGACCGGGGGCTACGAGCAGTACTTC.